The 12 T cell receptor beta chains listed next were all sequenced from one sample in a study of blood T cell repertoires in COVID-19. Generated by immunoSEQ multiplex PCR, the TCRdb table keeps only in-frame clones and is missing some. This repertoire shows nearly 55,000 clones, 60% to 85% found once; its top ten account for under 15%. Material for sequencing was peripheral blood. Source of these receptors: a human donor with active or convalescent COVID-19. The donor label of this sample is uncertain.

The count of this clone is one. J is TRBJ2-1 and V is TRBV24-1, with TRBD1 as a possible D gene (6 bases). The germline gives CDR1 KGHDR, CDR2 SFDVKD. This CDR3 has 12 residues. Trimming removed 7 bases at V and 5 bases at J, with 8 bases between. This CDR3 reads CATRGADNEQFF. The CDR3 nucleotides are TGTGCCACCAGGGGGGCAGACAATGAGCAGTTCTTC.

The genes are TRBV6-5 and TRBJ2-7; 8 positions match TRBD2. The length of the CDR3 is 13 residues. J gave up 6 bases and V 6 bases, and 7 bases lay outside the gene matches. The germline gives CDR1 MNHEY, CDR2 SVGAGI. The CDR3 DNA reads TGTGCCAGCAGGGCGGGGGGCGGGGGCGAGCAGTACTTC. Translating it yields CASRAGGGGEQYF.

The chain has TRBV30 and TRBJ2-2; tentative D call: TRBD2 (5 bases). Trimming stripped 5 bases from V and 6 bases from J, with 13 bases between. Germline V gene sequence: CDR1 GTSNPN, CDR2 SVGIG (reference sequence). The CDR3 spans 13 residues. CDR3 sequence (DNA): TGTGCCTGGCGCCGCGGGTGGGCCGGGGAGCTGTTTTTT. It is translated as CAWRRGWAGELFF. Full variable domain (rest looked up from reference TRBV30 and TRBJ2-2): SQTIHQWPATLVQPVGSPLSLECTVEGTSNPNLYWYRQAAGRGLQLLFYSVGIGQISSEVPQNLSASRPQDRQFILSSKKLLLSDSGFYLCAWRRGWAGELFFGEGSRLTVL.

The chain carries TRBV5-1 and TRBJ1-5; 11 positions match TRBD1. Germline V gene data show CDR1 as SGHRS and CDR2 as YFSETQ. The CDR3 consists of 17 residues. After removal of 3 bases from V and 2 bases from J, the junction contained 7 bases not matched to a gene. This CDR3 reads CASSSGQGADGNQPQHF. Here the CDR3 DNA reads TGCGCCAGCAGCTCTGGACAGGGGGCGGATGGCAATCAGCCCCAGCATTTT.

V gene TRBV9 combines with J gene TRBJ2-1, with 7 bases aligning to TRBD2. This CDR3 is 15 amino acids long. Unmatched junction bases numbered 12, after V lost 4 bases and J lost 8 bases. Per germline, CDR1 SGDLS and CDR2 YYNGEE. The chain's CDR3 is CASSPRAGEPDEQFF. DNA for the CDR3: TGTGCCAGCAGCCCCCGTGCGGGGGAACCCGATGAGCAGTTCTTC.

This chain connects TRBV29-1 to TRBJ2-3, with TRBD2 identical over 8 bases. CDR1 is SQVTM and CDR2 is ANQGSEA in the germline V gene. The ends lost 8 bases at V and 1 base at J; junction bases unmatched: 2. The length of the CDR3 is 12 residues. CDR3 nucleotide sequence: TGCAGCCAAGCGGGAGGCACAGATACGCAGTATTTT. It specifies CSQAGGTDTQYF.

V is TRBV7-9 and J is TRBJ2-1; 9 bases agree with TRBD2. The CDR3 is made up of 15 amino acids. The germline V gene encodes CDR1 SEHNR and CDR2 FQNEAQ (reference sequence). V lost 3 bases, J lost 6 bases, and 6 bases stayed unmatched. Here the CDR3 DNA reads TGTGCCAGCAGCTTTGTGACTAGCGGAAGCAATGAGCAGTTCTTC. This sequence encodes CASSFVTSGSNEQFF.

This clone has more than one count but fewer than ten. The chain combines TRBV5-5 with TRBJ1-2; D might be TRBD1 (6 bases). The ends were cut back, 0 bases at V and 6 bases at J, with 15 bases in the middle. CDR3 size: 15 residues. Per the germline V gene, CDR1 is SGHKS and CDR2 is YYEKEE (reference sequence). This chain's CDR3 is CASSLAGSAGDGYTF. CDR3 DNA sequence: TGTGCCAGCAGCTTGGCAGGGTCCGCAGGGGATGGCTACACCTTC.

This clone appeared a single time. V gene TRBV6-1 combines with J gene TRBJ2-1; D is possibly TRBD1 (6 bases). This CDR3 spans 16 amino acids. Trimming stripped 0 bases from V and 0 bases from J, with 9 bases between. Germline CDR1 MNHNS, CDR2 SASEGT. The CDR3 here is CASSEAPRGSYNEQFF. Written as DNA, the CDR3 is TGTGCCAGCAGTGAAGCGCCCAGGGGCTCCTACAATGAGCAGTTCTTC.

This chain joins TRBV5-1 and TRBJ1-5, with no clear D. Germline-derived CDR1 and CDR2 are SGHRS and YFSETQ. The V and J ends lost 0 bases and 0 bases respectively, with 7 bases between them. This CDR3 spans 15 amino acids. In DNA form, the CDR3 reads TGCGCCAGCAGCTTGGGGACTACTAGCAATCAGCCCCAGCATTTT. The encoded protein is CASSLGTTSNQPQHF.

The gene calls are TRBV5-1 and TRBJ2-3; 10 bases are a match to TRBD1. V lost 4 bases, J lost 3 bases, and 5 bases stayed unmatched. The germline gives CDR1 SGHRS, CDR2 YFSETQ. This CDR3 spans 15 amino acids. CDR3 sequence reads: CASSQGQGRTDTQYF. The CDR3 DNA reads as TGCGCCAGCAGCCAGGGACAGGGGAGGACAGATACGCAGTATTTT.

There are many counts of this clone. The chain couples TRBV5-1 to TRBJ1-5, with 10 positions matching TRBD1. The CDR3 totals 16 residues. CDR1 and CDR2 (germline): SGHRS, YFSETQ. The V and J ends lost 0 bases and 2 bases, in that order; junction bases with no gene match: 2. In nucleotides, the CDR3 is TGCGCCAGCAGCTTGGGACAGGGGGCTGGCAATCAGCCCCAGCATTTT. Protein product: CASSLGQGAGNQPQHF.